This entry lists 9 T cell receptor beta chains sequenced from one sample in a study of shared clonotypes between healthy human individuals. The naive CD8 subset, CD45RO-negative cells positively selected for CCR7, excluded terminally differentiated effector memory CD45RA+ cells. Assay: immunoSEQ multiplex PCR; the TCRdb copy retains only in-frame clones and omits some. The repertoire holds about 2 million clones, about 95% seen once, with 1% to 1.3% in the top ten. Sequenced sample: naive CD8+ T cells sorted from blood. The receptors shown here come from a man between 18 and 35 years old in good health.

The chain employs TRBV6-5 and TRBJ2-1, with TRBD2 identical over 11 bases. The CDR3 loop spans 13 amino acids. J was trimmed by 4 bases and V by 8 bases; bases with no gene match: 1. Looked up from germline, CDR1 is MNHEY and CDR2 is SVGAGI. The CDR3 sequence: CASGTSGYNEQFF. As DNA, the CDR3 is TGTGCCAGCGGGACTAGCGGTTACAATGAGCAGTTCTTC.

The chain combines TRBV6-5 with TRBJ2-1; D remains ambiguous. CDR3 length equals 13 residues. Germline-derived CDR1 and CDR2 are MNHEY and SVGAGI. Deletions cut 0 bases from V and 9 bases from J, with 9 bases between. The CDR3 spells CASSYSKLSEQFF. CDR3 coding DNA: TGTGCCAGCAGTTACTCGAAGCTCAGTGAGCAGTTCTTC.

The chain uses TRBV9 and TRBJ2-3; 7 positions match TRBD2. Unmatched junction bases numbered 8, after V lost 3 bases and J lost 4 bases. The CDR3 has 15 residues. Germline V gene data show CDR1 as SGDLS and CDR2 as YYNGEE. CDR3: CASSAGGSRADTQYF. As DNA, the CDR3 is TGTGCCAGCAGCGCCGGGGGGTCTCGGGCAGATACGCAGTATTTT.

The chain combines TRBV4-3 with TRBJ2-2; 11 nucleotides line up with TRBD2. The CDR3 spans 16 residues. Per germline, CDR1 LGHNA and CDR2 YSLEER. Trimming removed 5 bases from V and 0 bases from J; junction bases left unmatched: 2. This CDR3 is CASSGLAGPNTGELFF. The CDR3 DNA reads TGCGCCAGCAGCGGACTAGCGGGTCCGAACACCGGGGAGCTGTTTTTT.

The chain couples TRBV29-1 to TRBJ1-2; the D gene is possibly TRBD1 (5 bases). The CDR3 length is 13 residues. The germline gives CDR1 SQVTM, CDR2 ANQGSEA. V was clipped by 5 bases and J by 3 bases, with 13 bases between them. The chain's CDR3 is CSVFKTEDYGYTF. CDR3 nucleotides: TGCAGCGTTTTCAAGACAGAGGACTATGGCTACACCTTC.

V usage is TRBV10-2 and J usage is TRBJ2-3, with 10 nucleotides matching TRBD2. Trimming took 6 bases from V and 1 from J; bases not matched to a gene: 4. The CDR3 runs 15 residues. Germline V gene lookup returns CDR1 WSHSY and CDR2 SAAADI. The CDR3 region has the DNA TGCGCCAGCAGAGCGGGGGGGTTTCGCACAGATACGCAGTATTTT. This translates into CASRAGGFRTDTQYF.

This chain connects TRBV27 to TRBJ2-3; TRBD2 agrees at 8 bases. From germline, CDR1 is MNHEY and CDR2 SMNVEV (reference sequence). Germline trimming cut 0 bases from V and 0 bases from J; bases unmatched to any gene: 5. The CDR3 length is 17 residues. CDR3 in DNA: TGTGCCAGCAGTTTATCGCCTAGCGGGCCTAGCACAGATACGCAGTATTTT. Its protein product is CASSLSPSGPSTDTQYF.

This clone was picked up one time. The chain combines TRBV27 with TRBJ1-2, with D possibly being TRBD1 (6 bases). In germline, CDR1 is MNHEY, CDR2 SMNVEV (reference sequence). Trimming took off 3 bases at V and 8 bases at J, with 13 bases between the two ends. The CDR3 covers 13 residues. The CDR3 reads CASSFIGGEGYTF. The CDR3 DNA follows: TGTGCCAGCAGTTTTATAGGGGGGGAAGGCTACACCTTC.

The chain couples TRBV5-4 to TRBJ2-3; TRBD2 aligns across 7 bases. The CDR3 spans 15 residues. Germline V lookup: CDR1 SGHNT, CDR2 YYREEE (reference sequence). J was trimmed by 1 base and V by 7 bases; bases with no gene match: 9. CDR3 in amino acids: CASGPTSEGTDTQYF. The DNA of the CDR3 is TGTGCCAGCGGACCTACTAGCGAGGGCACAGATACGCAGTATTTT.